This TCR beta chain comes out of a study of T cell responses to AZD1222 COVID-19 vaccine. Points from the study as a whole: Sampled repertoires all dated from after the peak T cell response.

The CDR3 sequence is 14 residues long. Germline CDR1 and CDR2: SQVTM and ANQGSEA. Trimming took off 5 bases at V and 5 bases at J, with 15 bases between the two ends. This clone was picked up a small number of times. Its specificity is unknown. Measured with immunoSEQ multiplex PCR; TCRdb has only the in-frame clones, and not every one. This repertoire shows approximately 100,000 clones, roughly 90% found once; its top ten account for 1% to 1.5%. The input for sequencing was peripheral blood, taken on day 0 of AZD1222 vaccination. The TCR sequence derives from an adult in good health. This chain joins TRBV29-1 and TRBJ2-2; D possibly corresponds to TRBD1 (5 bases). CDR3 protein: CSVRTTIGTGELFF. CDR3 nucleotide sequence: TGCAGCGTTCGGACAACCATCGGAACCGGGGAGCTGTTTTTT.